The sequence of this T cell receptor beta chain was determined in a study of blood T cell repertoires in COVID-19. Study-level background: The United States, Italy and Spain provided the acute and convalescent COVID-19 samples. T cells, B-cell-depleted T cells, or PBMCs provided the cDNA or gDNA that served as material.

How the authors handled the data: By means of reference gene primer amplification, nucleated cell counts were estimated. Measured with immunoSEQ multiplex PCR; TCRdb has only the in-frame clones, and not every one. That table is the source of V, J and clone size, and D and trimming were worked out from the DNA. The sample shows more than 300,000 clones, around 91% of them seen only once. This CDR3 comprises 16 residues. In germline, CDR1 is GTSNPN, CDR2 SVGIG (reference sequence). V was trimmed by 3 bases and J by 2 bases, leaving 17 bases between them. Sequencing was performed on peripheral blood. The TCR sequence derives from a woman in her late teens or twenties who had recovered from COVID-19. The genes are TRBV30 and TRBJ1-3, with D tentatively TRBD1 (6 bases). CDR3 sequence: CAWRIWSGAPGNTIYF. In nucleotides, the CDR3 is TGTGCCTGGAGAATCTGGTCAGGGGCCCCTGGAAACACCATATATTTT.